This paragraph covers one T cell receptor (beta chain) sequence. This entry comes from a study of T cell changes during pregnancy in multiple sclerosis. The CDR3 spans 16 residues. Germline lookup yields CDR1 MNHEY and CDR2 SMNVEV (reference sequence). V was clipped by 5 bases and J by 4 bases; unmatched bases: 9. Assay: immunoSEQ multiplex PCR; the TCRdb copy retains only in-frame clones and omits some. Among tens of thousands of clones listed, 80% to 95% were seen once. This sequence joins TRBV27 and TRBJ2-1; 9 bases match TRBD2. The sequence derives from a female donor with multiple sclerosis, enrolled in a pregnancy study. This material consisted of peripheral blood, taken in the third trimester of pregnancy. The CDR3 DNA follows: TGTGCCAGCAGTCCCCGGGGAGCGGGAGGATACAATGAGCAGTTCTTC. Translated, it gives CASSPRGAGGYNEQFF.